The source of this T cell receptor beta chain is a study of shared clonotypes between healthy human individuals. Regarding the study as a whole: Among donors, the sharing of clonotypes was expected to be influenced by sequencing depth. Sharing across a handful of donors was seen in around 5% of naive CD4 clonotypes. Sequencing of the sorted subsets was shown by rarefaction to be incomplete despite large depth.

With regard to this clone: Antigen specificity is unknown.

The method was immunoSEQ multiplex PCR; TCRdb's version includes in-frame clones alone and lacks a portion of them. The sample yields more than 1.2 million clones, 98% seen once. The CDR3 consists of 14 residues. Per the germline V gene, CDR1 is MGHDK and CDR2 is SYGVNS. J gave up 3 bases and V 6 bases, and 7 bases lay outside the gene matches. The TCR comes from a man younger than 45 in good health. Sequencing was carried out using naive CD4+ T cells sorted from blood. Subset reported: CD45RA+ positively selected. The chain carries TRBV25-1 and TRBJ2-7; TRBD2 agrees at 8 bases. The CDR3, as DNA: TGTGCCAGCAGGAGCCTGGGACTAGTCTACGAGCAGTACTTC. It specifies CASRSLGLVYEQYF.